The 13 T cell receptor beta chains in this list originate from one sample, sequenced in a study of blood T cell repertoires in COVID-19. Sequencing used immunoSEQ multiplex PCR; TCRdb keeps in-frame clones, though not all of them. The sample carries tens of thousands of clones, 83% recorded once. The sample comprised peripheral blood. These receptors were obtained from a man between 25 and 39 years old with COVID-19, enrolled during active disease.

The rearrangement joins TRBV5-5 to TRBJ2-3, with TRBD1 as a possible D gene (5 bases). Trimming removed 4 bases at V and 2 bases at J, with 14 bases between. This CDR3 spans 15 amino acids. In germline, CDR1 is SGHKS, CDR2 YYEKEE (reference sequence). The CDR3 loop is CASSGQGTITDTQYF. In nucleotides, the CDR3 is TGTGCCAGCAGCGGCCAGGGAACCATCACAGATACGCAGTATTTT.

This chain's CDR3 is CASSLVGGNQPQHF. CDR3 DNA sequence: TGTGCCAGCAGCTTGGTCGGGGGCAATCAGCCCCAGCATTTT. The chain uses TRBV5-5 and TRBJ1-5, with D unresolved. Trimming pared 0 bases from V and 2 bases from J, leaving 6 bases between. There are 14 residues in the CDR3. From germline, CDR1 is SGHKS and CDR2 YYEKEE (reference sequence). The full variable domain, rest sourced from reference TRBV5-5 and TRBJ1-5, is DAGVTQSPTHLIKTRGQQVTLRCSPISGHKSVSWYQQVLGQGPQFIFQYYEKEERGRGNFPDRFSARQFPNYSSELNVNALLLGDSALYLCASSLVGGNQPQHFGDGTRLSIL.

CDR3 loop: CATGQGHSNQPQHF. The CDR3 coding sequence is TGTGCCACCGGACAAGGGCATAGCAATCAGCCCCAGCATTTT. The J gene is TRBJ1-5, the V gene TRBV10-3, with D maybe TRBD1 (5 bases). Trimming left V 10 bases short and J 0 bases short, with 13 bases between. The CDR3 extends over 14 amino acids. Germline CDR1 is ENHRY and CDR2 is SYGVKD.

The CDR3 sequence is CASSQRKFWGVHEQYF. The CDR3 bases are TGTGCCAGCAGCCAAAGAAAGTTTTGGGGGGTCCACGAGCAGTACTTC. The chain recombines TRBV14 with TRBJ2-7; a weak D match, TRBD2 (6 bases). Trimming pared 2 bases from V and 5 bases from J, leaving 19 bases between. The CDR3 covers 16 residues. CDR1 is SGHDN and CDR2 is FVKESK in the germline V gene.

The genes are TRBV4-1 and TRBJ1-2; D is perhaps TRBD1 (5 bases). Germline V gene lookup returns CDR1 MGHRA and CDR2 YSYEKL. The CDR3 consists of 15 residues. V lost 3 bases to trimming and J lost 4 bases, with 15 bases between them. CDR3 protein: CASSHPSRQIYGYTF. The CDR3 coding sequence is TGCGCCAGCAGCCACCCGTCCCGACAGATCTATGGCTACACCTTC.

This clone has a handful of counts. The chain joins TRBV25-1 to TRBJ1-1, with D possibly TRBD1 on 5 matching bases. V was trimmed by 4 bases and J by 6 bases, leaving 15 bases between them. This CDR3 has 14 amino acids. Germline CDR1 is MGHDK and CDR2 is SYGVNS. The CDR3 is CASSVGAGTAEAFF. CDR3 sequence (DNA): TGTGCCAGCAGTGTAGGGGCCGGGACTGCTGAAGCTTTCTTT.

CDR3 region: CASSAGHAFF. DNA for the CDR3: TGTGCCAGTAGTGCAGGACATGCTTTCTTT. The chain recombines TRBV19 with TRBJ1-1; TRBD1 is a possible D gene (5 bases). The V end lost 5 bases, the J end lost 11 bases, and 9 bases lay between the germline ends. Looked up from germline, CDR1 is LNHDA and CDR2 is SQIVND (reference sequence). This CDR3 comprises 10 residues.

Concerning this clone: Sequence at one end of the junction differs from germline and may be a read error. The V and J genes are TRBV28 and TRBJ2-4; D unresolved. CDR1 is MDHEN and CDR2 is SYDVKM in the germline V gene. This CDR3 contains 14 residues. CDR3 residues: CASSSIGRPNIQYF. The CDR3, as DNA: TGTGCCAGTAGTTCTATAGGCAGGCCAAACATTCAGTACTTC.

This clone has just a few counts. This chain links TRBV5-5 with TRBJ1-5; D is unresolved. Germline loops: CDR1 SGHKS, CDR2 YYEKEE (reference sequence). V was cut by 2 bases and J by 3 bases, with 9 bases left in between. The CDR3 sequence is 14 residues long. Here the CDR3 DNA reads TGTGCCAGCAGCTTCGGGGTAAACAATCAGCCCCAGCATTTT. Its translation is CASSFGVNNQPQHF.

The CDR3 spells CASSRRTGGGEKLFF. CDR3 nucleotide sequence: TGTGCCAGCAGCCGGCGGACAGGGGGTGGTGAAAAACTGTTTTTT. This sequence joins TRBV14 and TRBJ1-4, with 10 bases that match TRBD1. The CDR3 is made up of 15 amino acids. Looked up from germline, CDR1 is SGHDN and CDR2 is FVKESK. V lost 4 bases, J lost 7 bases, and 6 bases stayed unmatched.

This chain links TRBV19 with TRBJ1-2; no firm D call. The V and J ends lost 1 base and 6 bases respectively, with 9 bases between them. Germline loops: CDR1 LNHDA, CDR2 SQIVND (reference sequence). The CDR3 covers 13 residues. As DNA, the CDR3 is TGTGCCAGTAGTATAGGGGAGACGCATGGCTACACCTTC. Translation: CASSIGETHGYTF.

The genes are TRBV2 and TRBJ1-2; a weak D match, TRBD1 (5 bases). This CDR3 is built from 12 residues. CDR1 and CDR2 (germline): SNHLY, FYNNEI. Trimming took 7 bases from V and 4 from J, leaving 10 bases between them. The CDR3 region has the DNA TGTGCCAGCAAAGAGACAGTCTATGGCTACACCTTC. As protein: CASKETVYGYTF.

The chain uses TRBV9 and TRBJ1-2; TRBD1 matches at 10 bases. The CDR3 length is 16 residues. Germline V lookup: CDR1 SGDLS, CDR2 YYNGEE. Trimming removed 3 bases from V and 5 bases from J; junction bases left unmatched: 10. The CDR3 loop is CASSEPGTGVGYGYTF. CDR3 in DNA: TGTGCCAGCAGCGAACCTGGGACAGGGGTAGGATATGGCTACACCTTC. The entire variable domain, with the rest obtained from reference TRBV9 and TRBJ1-2, is as follows: DSGVTQTPKHLITATGQRVTLRCSPRSGDLSVYWYQQSLDQGLQFLIQYYNGEERAKGNILERFSAQQFPDLHSELNLSSLELGDSALYFCASSEPGTGVGYGYTFGSGTRLTVV.